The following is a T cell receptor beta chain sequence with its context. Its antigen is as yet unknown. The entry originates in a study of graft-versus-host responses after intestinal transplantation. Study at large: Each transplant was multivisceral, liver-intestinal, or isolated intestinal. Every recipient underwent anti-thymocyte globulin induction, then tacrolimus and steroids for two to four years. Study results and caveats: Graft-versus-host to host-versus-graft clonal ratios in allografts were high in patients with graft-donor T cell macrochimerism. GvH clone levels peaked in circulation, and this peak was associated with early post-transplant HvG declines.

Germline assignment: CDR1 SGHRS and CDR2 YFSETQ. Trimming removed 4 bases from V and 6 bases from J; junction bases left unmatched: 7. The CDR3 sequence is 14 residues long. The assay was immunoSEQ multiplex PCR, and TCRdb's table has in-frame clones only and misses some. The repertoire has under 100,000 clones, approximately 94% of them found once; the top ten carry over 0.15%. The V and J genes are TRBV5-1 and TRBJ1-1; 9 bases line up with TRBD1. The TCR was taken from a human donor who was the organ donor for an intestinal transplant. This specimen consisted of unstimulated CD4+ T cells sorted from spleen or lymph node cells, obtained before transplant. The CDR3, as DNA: TGCGCCAGCAGCCGGGTGGGACAGGGCGCTGAAGCTTTCTTT. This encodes CASSRVGQGAEAFF.